This T cell receptor beta chain was sequenced for a study of CD8 T cells in Susac syndrome. Findings and caveats of the study: Acknowledgment was made by the study that its TCR sequencing and HLA analysis involved a relatively small number of individuals.

TCR beta was sequenced from blood CD8+ and CD4+ T cells. Negative isolation yielded CD4+ and CD8+ T cells, and FACS enriched TEMRA cells. Concerning this clonotype: Its antigen is still unknown.

The RNA input was roughly 0.45 to 1 ug, and it was reverse transcribed with random hexamers. By means of immunoSEQ multiplex PCR, TCR beta CDR3 spanning 54 Vbeta and 13 Jbeta underwent amplification. TCRdb redid the calling of the immunoSEQ multiplex PCR reads with MiXCR, one entry per CDR3 protein. The table records 300,000 to 350,000 distinct CDR3 sequences, about 90% of them present only once. The CDR3 totals 12 residues. Germline CDR1 reads LGHDT; CDR2 reads YNNKEL (reference sequence). V was clipped by 4 bases and J by 10 bases, with 11 bases between them. V and J are TRBV3-1 and TRBJ2-1; D remains ambiguous. The clonotype originates from a human donor with multiple sclerosis. Sequenced: CD4+ T cells from PBMCs. CDR3 DNA sequence: TGTGCCAGCAGCCTATTGACCCGCGAGCAGTTCTTC. It translates to CASSLLTREQFF.